The 21 T cell receptor beta chains below all came from one sample that was sequenced in a study of T cell repertoires in cytomegalovirus infection. TCRdb used MiXCR to reprocess the reads, holding one entry per CDR3 protein. The table has about 310,000 distinct CDR3 sequences, roughly 25% seen once; the top ten hold 13%. Their recognized antigens are unknown. This material consisted of cultured PBMCs, taken from culture after CMV antigen stimulation. The receptors were gathered from a human donor in good health (CMV status not recorded). Some clones in this sample may be carry-over from other donors' samples.

Only a few counts were recorded for this clonotype. The CDR3 coding sequence is TGTGCCAGCAGCCTTGGGGTGGGCGGCACAGATACGCAGTATTTT. Protein product: CASSLGVGGTDTQYF. The chain recombines TRBV7-9 with TRBJ2-3; D is ambiguous. Germline V gene sequence: CDR1 SEHNR, CDR2 FQNEAQ (reference sequence). The CDR3 spans 15 residues. V lost 5 bases and J 1 base, leaving 13 bases between the germline ends.

The rearrangement uses TRBV7-2 and TRBJ2-7, with D uncertain. Germline values: CDR1 SGHTA, CDR2 FQGNSA. There are 13 residues in the CDR3. Trimming took 2 bases from V and 0 from J, leaving 5 bases between them. In DNA form, the CDR3 reads TGTGCCAGCAGCTTAAAAGCCTCCTACGAGCAGTACGTC. Translation: CASSLKASYEQYV.

This clonotype occurred many times. CDR3 in amino acids: CASSFSGTLREQFF. Here the CDR3 DNA reads TGTGCCAGCAGCTTTTCCGGGACGCTGAGAGAGCAGTTCTTC. This chain connects TRBV7-2 to TRBJ2-1; D may match TRBD1 or TRBD2 (5 bases each). Germline V gene lookup returns CDR1 SGHTA and CDR2 FQGNSA. Deletions cut 3 bases from V and 10 bases from J, with 16 bases between. This CDR3 comprises 14 residues.

This chain uses TRBV29-1 with TRBJ2-5; 7 nucleotides match TRBD1. Germline V lookup: CDR1 SQVTM, CDR2 ANQGSEA. The junction had 6 bases not matched to a gene; V was cut back by 3 bases and J by 5 bases. This CDR3 comprises 13 residues. CDR3 region: CSVERQGWETQYF. The CDR3 bases are TGCAGCGTTGAGAGACAGGGCTGGGAGACCCAGTACTTC. The full variable domain, rest sourced from reference TRBV29-1 and TRBJ2-5, is SAVISQKPSRDICQRGTSLTIQCQVDSQVTMMFWYRQQPGQSLTLIATANQGSEATYESGFVIDKFPISRPNLTFSTLTVSNMSPEDSSIYLCSVERQGWETQYFGPGTRLLVL.

The V gene is TRBV6-2 or TRBV6-3, the J gene TRBJ2-7; 8 bases fit TRBD1. CDR3 length: 16 amino acids. Germline values: CDR1 MNHEY, CDR2 SVGEGT. V shed 4 bases and J 2 bases; nucleotides not matched to a gene: 10. CDR3: CASSSMTGEVPYEQYV. As DNA, the CDR3 is TGTGCCAGCAGTTCCATGACAGGGGAGGTACCCTACGAGCAGTACGTC.

V is TRBV29-1 and J is TRBJ1-1, with a weak D call TRBD1 (5 bases). CDR1 is SQVTM and CDR2 is ANQGSEA in the germline V gene. Trimming left V 8 bases short and J 3 bases short, with 16 bases between. The CDR3 runs 13 residues. CDR3 amino acids: CSHSGQGDTEAFF. Here the CDR3 DNA reads TGCAGCCACAGCGGGCAGGGTGACACTGAAGCTTTCTTT.

The chain links TRBV7-2 to TRBJ2-7; 11 bases map to TRBD2. J gave up 3 bases and V 6 bases, and 4 bases lay outside the gene matches. In germline, CDR1 is SGHTA, CDR2 FQGNSA. The CDR3 has 14 residues. The CDR3: CASSFSGRVYEQYF. The CDR3 DNA follows: TGTGCCAGCAGTTTTAGCGGGAGGGTCTACGAGCAGTACTTC.

This clonotype was recorded many times. The chain uses TRBV7-2 and TRBJ1-1, with unresolved D. This CDR3 is 15 amino acids long. With 5 bases removed from V and 5 bases from J, the gap between germline ends came to 18 bases. The germline CDR1 and CDR2 sequences are SGHTA and FQGNSA. The CDR3 DNA reads as TGTGCCAGCAGCCCACCGACACGAAGTACAACTGAAGCTTTCTTT. Residues: CASSPPTRSTTEAFF.

Ten or more counts support this clonotype. This chain connects TRBV18 to TRBJ1-2, with D unclear. Trimming stripped 2 bases from V and 7 bases from J, with 11 bases between. Germline V lookup: CDR1 KGHSH, CDR2 LQKENI. This CDR3 spans 13 amino acids. DNA for the CDR3: TGTGCCAGCTCACCAAGCAGAGATCTTGGCTACACCTTC. Encoded protein: CASSPSRDLGYTF.

The chain uses TRBV20-1 and TRBJ2-1; 12 nucleotides agree with TRBD2. J was trimmed by 4 bases and V by 6 bases; bases with no gene match: 7. Germline assignment: CDR1 DFQATT and CDR2 SNEGSKA (reference sequence). The CDR3 runs to 15 residues. The CDR3 sequence: CSAAGLAGTYNEQFF. For the CDR3, the DNA is TGCAGTGCCGCCGGACTAGCGGGAACATACAATGAGCAGTTCTTC.

This clonotype turned up a few times. The chain joins TRBV7-2 to TRBJ2-5; 7 bases fit TRBD1. This CDR3 is built from 15 residues. The germline CDR1 and CDR2 sequences are SGHTA and FQGNSA. V lost 7 bases to trimming and J lost 2 bases; unmatched junction nucleotides: 10. The CDR3 spells CASTPVLQGQETQYF. In nucleotides, the CDR3 is TGTGCCAGCACCCCAGTGCTACAGGGGCAAGAGACCCAGTACTTC. Filled out from reference TRBV7-2 and TRBJ2-5, the complete variable domain reads GAGVSQSPSNKVTEKGKDVELRCDPISGHTALYWYRQSLGQGLEFLIYFQGNSAPDKSGLPSDRFSAERTGGSVSTLTIQRTQQEDSAVYLCASTPVLQGQETQYFGPGTRLLVL.

This clonotype was recorded a few times. The rearrangement uses TRBV6-2 or TRBV6-3 and TRBJ2-1; either TRBD1 or TRBD2 may fit D (6 bases each). V lost 7 bases and J 2 bases, leaving 12 bases between the germline ends. Germline values: CDR1 MNHEY, CDR2 SVGEGT. CDR3 size: 14 residues. The CDR3 loop reads CASKTGDTYNEQFF. Here the CDR3 DNA reads TGTGCCAGCAAGACGGGGGACACCTACAATGAGCAGTTCTTC.

This clonotype was recorded only once. CDR3 protein: CASSPTGPEPQHF. CDR3 bases: TGTGCCAGCAGTCCAACGGGACCGGAGCCCCAGCATTTT. V gene TRBV28 combines with J gene TRBJ1-5; TRBD1 might be the D (5 bases). The CDR3 length is 13 residues. Germline-derived CDR1 and CDR2 are MDHEN and SYDVKM. The V gene lost 5 bases and the J gene lost 8 bases, with 13 bases spanning the gap.

Many counts were recorded for this clonotype. The gene calls are TRBV7-2 and TRBJ1-5, with D unresolved. Germline CDR1 and CDR2: SGHTA and FQGNSA. The CDR3 runs to 17 residues. V lost 3 bases to trimming and J lost 1 base, with 16 bases between them. The CDR3: CASSFSTGQGSNQPQHF. CDR3 DNA: TGTGCCAGCAGCTTCTCCACCGGGCAAGGGAGCAATCAGCCCCAGCATTTT.

This chain uses TRBV29-1 with TRBJ2-5, with D maybe TRBD2 (7 bases). Between the trimmed V and J ends, which lost 7 bases and 5 bases, there was a span of 17 bases. This CDR3 has 13 residues. CDR1 is SQVTM, CDR2 ANQGSEA, per germline. CDR3 protein: CSAEGGRRETQYF. CDR3 bases: TGCAGCGCTGAGGGGGGGCGCCGGGAGACCCAGTACTTC.

This chain uses TRBV20-1 with TRBJ2-3; TRBD2 matches 10 bases. The CDR3 runs 15 residues. Germline trimming cut 6 bases from V and 6 bases from J; bases unmatched to any gene: 12. CDR1 is DFQATT and CDR2 is SNEGSKA in the germline V gene (reference sequence). The CDR3 is CSATFLAGVSDTQYF. In nucleotides, the CDR3 is TGCAGTGCGACCTTTCTAGCGGGAGTATCCGATACGCAGTATTTT.

The chain is built from TRBV18 and TRBJ1-1; no clear D. Per germline, CDR1 KGHSH and CDR2 LQKENI. This CDR3 contains 18 residues. Trimming removed 1 base from V and 1 base from J, with 19 bases in between. Written as DNA, the CDR3 is TGTGCCAGCTCACCACAGGCGCCGGCTAGGGTTGGGAACACTGAAGCTTTCTTT. Residues: CASSPQAPARVGNTEAFF.

This clonotype showed up many times. The chain links TRBV7-2 to TRBJ2-3, with 15 nucleotides matching TRBD2. The CDR3 runs 16 residues. From germline, CDR1 is SGHTA and CDR2 FQGNSA. Trimming cost V 4 bases and J 4 bases; bases outside gene matches: 3. The CDR3 region has the DNA TGTGCCAGCAGCTCGGGACTAGCGGGAGGCGCAGATACGCAGTATTTT. This codes for CASSSGLAGGADTQYF.

This clonotype was counted only a few times. V usage is TRBV4-2 and J usage is TRBJ2-1; TRBD2 matches 9 bases. Trimming cost V 3 bases and J 0 bases; bases outside gene matches: 9. The CDR3 is made up of 18 amino acids. CDR1 is LGHNA and CDR2 is YNFKEQ in the germline V gene. CDR3 amino acids: CASSQGGISGSSYNEQFF. The CDR3, as DNA: TGTGCCAGCAGCCAGGGGGGGATTAGCGGGAGCTCCTACAATGAGCAGTTCTTC.

The chain has TRBV6-5 and TRBJ2-5; D not certain. CDR1 MNHEY and CDR2 SVGAGI come from the germline V gene. The CDR3 runs 13 residues. Trimming removed 2 bases from V and 4 bases from J, with 8 bases in between. The CDR3 sequence: CASSYQHGETQYF. The CDR3 DNA reads as TGTGCCAGCAGTTACCAACACGGAGAGACCCAGTACTTC.

Concerning this clonotype itself: A junction boundary mismatches the germline segment, possibly from a read error. The genes are TRBV20-1 and TRBJ1-5; no clear D. CDR1 and CDR2 from the germline V gene are DFQATT and SNEGSKA (reference sequence). CDR3 length: 15 amino acids. The CDR3 loop is CSARGPRDSNQPQQF. The CDR3 DNA follows: TGCAGTGCTAGAGGGCCCCGGGATAGCAATCAGCCCCAGCAATTT.